This T cell receptor beta chain was observed in a study of blood T cell repertoires in COVID-19 (dated by TCRdb to about 2020). Describing the broader study: The collaborator samples originated in the United States, Italy and Spain and spanned the acute and convalescent phases of COVID-19. The repertoires were released in a freely available public database intended as a resource for research on the immune response to SARS-CoV-2. Deeply sampled blood TCRbeta repertoires from subjects exposed to, actively infected with, or recovered from COVID-19 were included in the dataset. The material from the prospective study consisted of cDNA or gDNA derived from T cells, B-cell-depleted T cells, or PBMCs. Where HLA class I and class II types were available, the types were taken from metadata supplied by the sample provider, not from assay-based typing. Samples came from the ongoing ImmuneRACE study (first 160 participants) plus 1,254 subjects from 6 global collaborators. The sample metadata nearly always contained a de-identified subject ID, COVID-19 status, age in years and sex. Overall results and qualifications from the work: Clinical and demographic metadata were provided uncurated, with the amount varying by source and participant.

Concerning this clone: Which antigen it targets is not known. No clone much larger than this one lies a single base away; base qualities are absent.

Participants in the prospective study were enrolled through a virtual design, were aged 18 to 89 years, and lived in 24 United States geographic areas. In the prospective study, participants were assigned to cohorts based on the clinical history participants reported in a screening survey and a study questionnaire. For ImmuneRACE Cohort 3, a participant was defined as recovered based on two consecutive negative NP/OP PCR tests, clearance by a healthcare professional, or resolution of symptoms. Mobile phlebotomists in the prospective study collected whole blood, serum and a nasopharyngeal or oropharyngeal swab from every participant. Additional blood draws and questionnaires over an approximately two-month period could optionally be provided by prospective study participants. Blood samples from the prospective study were shipped frozen or at room temperature prior to DNA extraction. Trimming leaves V shorter by 1 base and J shorter by 0 bases, with the junction holding 5 bases beyond the gene matches. From the germline V gene (reference sequence), CDR1 is GTSNPN and CDR2 is SVGIG. The CDR3 runs 16 amino acids, cysteine and phenylalanine included. Only CDR3 DNA remains: 48 bases, in frame from the first base.

The immunoSEQ Assay, a bias-controlled multiplex PCR, was used to amplify TCRbeta CDR3 regions from genomic DNA. Under the source paper's analysis protocol: Nucleated cell counts per sample were estimated from amplification of reference gene primers within the assay. To quantify the absolute abundance of each unique TCRbeta CDR3 rearrangement, sequence reads were collapsed and filtered. For each sample, productive Simpson clonality was calculated by taking the square root of Simpson's diversity index across productive rearrangements. TCRdb took this table from immuneACCESS and kept in-frame rearrangements with V and J called. Such tables lack part of the clones; where checked against another copy, unresolved V genes explain under half of the gap, and the rest is unexplained. D and trimming were read from the DNA, whereas the V and J calls and clone size are those reported in that table. Across this sample there are 250,000 to 300,000 clones, with 90% seen only once. The ten top clones hold 1% to 1.3% of the sample.

This TCR derives from a woman aged 25-40 years who had recovered from COVID-19. This sequence uses TRBV30 and TRBJ2-1, with 8 middle bases fitting TRBD2. The sample consisted of PBMCs or T cells enriched from blood (not recorded which). The DNA reads TGTGCCTGGAGTGGGGGACTAGGGGGCTCCTACAATGAGCAGTTCTTC. This gives the protein CAWSGGLGGSYNEQFF.